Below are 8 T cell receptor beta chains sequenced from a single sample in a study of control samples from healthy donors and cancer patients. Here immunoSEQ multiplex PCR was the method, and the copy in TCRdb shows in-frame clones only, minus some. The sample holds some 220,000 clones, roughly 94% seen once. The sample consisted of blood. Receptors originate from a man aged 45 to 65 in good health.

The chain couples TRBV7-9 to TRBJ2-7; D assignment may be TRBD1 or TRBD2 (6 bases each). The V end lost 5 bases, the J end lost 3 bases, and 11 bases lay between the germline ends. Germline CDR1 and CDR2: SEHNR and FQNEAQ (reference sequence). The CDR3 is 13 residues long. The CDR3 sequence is CASSQEGDYEQYV. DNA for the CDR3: TGTGCCAGCAGCCAGGAGGGGGACTACGAGCAGTACGTC.

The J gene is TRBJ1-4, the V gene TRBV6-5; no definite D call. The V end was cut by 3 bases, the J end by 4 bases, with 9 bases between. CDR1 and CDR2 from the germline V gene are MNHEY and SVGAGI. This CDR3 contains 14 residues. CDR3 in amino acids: CASSYGKFNEKLFF. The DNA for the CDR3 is TGTGCCAGCAGTTATGGAAAGTTTAATGAAAAACTGTTTTTT.

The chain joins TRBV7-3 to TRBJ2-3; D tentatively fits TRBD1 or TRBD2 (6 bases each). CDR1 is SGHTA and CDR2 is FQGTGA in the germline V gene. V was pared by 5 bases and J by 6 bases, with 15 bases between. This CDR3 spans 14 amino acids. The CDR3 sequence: CASSRTGATDTQYF. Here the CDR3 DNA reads TGTGCCAGCAGCCGAACGGGGGCCACGGATACGCAGTATTTT. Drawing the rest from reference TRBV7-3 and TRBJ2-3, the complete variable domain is GAGVSQTPSNKVTEKGKYVELRCDPISGHTALYWYRQSLGQGPEFLIYFQGTGAADDSGLPNDRFFAVRPEGSVSTLKIQRTERGDSAVYLCASSRTGATDTQYFGPGTRLTVL.

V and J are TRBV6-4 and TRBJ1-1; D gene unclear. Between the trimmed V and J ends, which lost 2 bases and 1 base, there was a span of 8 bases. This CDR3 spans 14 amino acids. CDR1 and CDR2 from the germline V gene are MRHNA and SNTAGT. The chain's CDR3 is CASSDQFGNTEAFF. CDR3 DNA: TGTGCCAGCAGTGACCAGTTCGGGAACACTGAAGCTTTCTTT.

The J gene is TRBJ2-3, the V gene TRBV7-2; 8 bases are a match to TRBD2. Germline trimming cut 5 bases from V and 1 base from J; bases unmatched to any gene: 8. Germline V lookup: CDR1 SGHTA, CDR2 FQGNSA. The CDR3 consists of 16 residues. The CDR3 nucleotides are TGTGCCAGCAGCCCCGGGGGGGCCTATGGCACAGATACGCAGTATTTT. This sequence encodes CASSPGGAYGTDTQYF.

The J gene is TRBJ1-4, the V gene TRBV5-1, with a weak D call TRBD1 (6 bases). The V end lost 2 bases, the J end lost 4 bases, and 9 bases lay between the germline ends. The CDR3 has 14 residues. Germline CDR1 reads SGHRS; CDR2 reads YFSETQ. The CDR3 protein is CASSFQGYNEKLFF. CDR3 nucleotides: TGCGCCAGCAGCTTTCAGGGGTATAATGAAAAACTGTTTTTT. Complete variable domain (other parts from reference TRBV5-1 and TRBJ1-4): KAGVTQTPRYLIKTRGQQVTLSCSPISGHRSVSWYQQTPGQGLQFLFEYFSETQRNKGNFPGRFSGRQFSNSRSEMNVSTLELGDSALYLCASSFQGYNEKLFFGSGTQLSVL.

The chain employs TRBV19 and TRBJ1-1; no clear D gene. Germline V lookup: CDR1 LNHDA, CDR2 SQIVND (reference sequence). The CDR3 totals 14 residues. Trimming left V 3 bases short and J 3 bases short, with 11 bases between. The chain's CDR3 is CASSMGGWDTEAFF. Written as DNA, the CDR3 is TGTGCCAGTAGTATGGGCGGTTGGGACACTGAAGCTTTCTTT.

The CDR3 bases are TGTGCCAGCAGCTTAATCGCTAGCGGGGGGATTGAGCAGTTCTTC. Its translation is CASSLIASGGIEQFF. The chain recombines TRBV7-3 with TRBJ2-1; 11 positions match TRBD2. The germline CDR1 and CDR2 sequences are SGHTA and FQGTGA. J gave up 9 bases and V 1 base, and 5 bases lay outside the gene matches. This CDR3 has 15 residues.